These T cell receptor beta chains were read from a single sample in a study of identical twins. Using its own MiXCR run on the 5' RACE reads, TCRdb lists one record per CDR3 protein. Among about 250,000 distinct CDR3 sequences listed, around an eighth were seen once. The sequenced material came from memory (CD45RO+) T cells sorted from blood. These receptors were taken from a woman in her late teens or twenties in good health. Both conserved end residues are part of each CDR3.

v_call cdr3_aa
TRBV20-1 CSARYLAWASAHNEQFF
TRBV19 CASSITGSNTGELFF
TRBV20-1 CSARLGGTDTQYF
TRBV5-6 CASSRTSGGQETQYF
TRBV5-1 CASSLVQTSGGQETQYF
TRBV18 CASSEVMSGNSPLHF
TRBV20-1 CSPLRGGSVYEQYF
TRBV30 CAWATTKNTEAFF
TRBV20-1 CSARSPGTGRFF
TRBV20-1 CSASRLRQAEGYTF
TRBV12-5 CASGGLGHKYNEQFF
TRBV7-9 CASSPRQGSLGYTF
TRBV2 CASSPEGYQPQHF
TRBV6-5 CASSRQGVEQYF
TRBV5-6 CASSLVGLRAGGYTF
TRBV25-1 CASSGDGLPGNTIYF
TRBV5-1 CASSNSGTGADTQYF
TRBV9 CASSVVGGPFNEQFF
TRBV6-4 CASSPEITGELFF
TRBV5-1 CASSHRLGASDPGYGYTF
TRBV10-3 CAISGVLTGEKQYF
TRBV20-1 CSARVPDSKAQYF
TRBV29-1 CSVGSRDRVGDEQFF
TRBV7-3 CASSFGGYTGELFF
TRBV7-2 CASSSPPMGLTKAKNIQYF
TRBV7-2 CASSWGTSGEQYF
TRBV10-3 CAISDGTATYEQYF
TRBV6-5 CASSYSLTGQKYF
TRBV7-3 CASSSGAYNEQFF
TRBV9 CASSVVPDSYNEQFF
TRBV20-1 CSARSRLAGSTQYF
TRBV3-1 CASSQRAYEQYF
TRBV11-2 CASSLALGGNEQFF
TRBV5-1 CASSLQPGLDTYEQYF
TRBV7-8 CASSLAPGFNQPQHF
TRBV4-1 CASGQGYQPQHF
TRBV5-1 CASSFEGQSYGYTF
TRBV6-1 CASSEQTSYPAEQYF
TRBV20-1 CSARGDGGDYNEQFF
TRBV3-1 CASSQDLRLSQYF
TRBV5-1 CASSLAGAGNQPQHF
TRBV7-8 CASSLGGGIETQYF
TRBV18 CASLNQETQYF
TRBV9 CASSVARSGGVGGRQFF
TRBV5-1 CASSLEGADNQPQHF
TRBV5-1 CASSSDREGGELFF
TRBV5-1 CASSPGSGYYEQYF
TRBV20-1 CSTGLASRTDEQFF
TRBV9 CASSVEGGLTDTQYF
TRBV12-3/TRBV12-4 CASSWTGNQPQHF
TRBV20-1 CSASQVVEKLFF
TRBV3-1 CASSPWGGLREKLFF
TRBV20-1 CSASVTSGGPDDTQYF
TRBV20-1 CSAGPVEKGGALREQYF
TRBV6-5 CASSFVDRGYGYTF
TRBV15 CATSRDGLGGTEAFF
TRBV15 CATSRDYSPGETQYF